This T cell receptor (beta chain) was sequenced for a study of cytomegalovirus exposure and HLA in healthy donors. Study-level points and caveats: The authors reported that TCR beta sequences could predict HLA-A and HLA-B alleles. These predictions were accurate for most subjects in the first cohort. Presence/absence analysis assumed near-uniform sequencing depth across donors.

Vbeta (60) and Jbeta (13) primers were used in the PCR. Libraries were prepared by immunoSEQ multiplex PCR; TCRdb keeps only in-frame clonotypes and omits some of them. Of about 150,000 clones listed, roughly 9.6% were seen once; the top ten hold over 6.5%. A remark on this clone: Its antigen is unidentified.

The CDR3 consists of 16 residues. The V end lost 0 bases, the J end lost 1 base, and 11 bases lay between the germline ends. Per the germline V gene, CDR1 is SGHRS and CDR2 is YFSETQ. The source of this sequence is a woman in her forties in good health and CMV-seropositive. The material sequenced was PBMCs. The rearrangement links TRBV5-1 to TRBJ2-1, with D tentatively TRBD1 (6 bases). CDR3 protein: CASSLDQGTSYNEQFF. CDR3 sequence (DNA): TGCGCCAGCAGCTTGGATCAGGGGACGTCCTACAATGAGCAGTTCTTC.